One and the same sample provided the 12 T cell receptor beta chains below, sequenced in a study of blood T cell repertoires in COVID-19 (dated by TCRdb to 2018 to 2021). To prepare the library, the immunoSEQ multiplex PCR assay was applied. TCRdb limited this immuneACCESS table to in-frame rearrangements with V and J called. A share of clones is missing; checked studies link under half to unresolved V genes, and the rest is unexplained. The sample table lists 140,000 to 150,000 clones, around 87% of them with a count of one. The ten largest clones add up to around 8.6% of the sample. What was sequenced was peripheral blood. Receptor source: a woman in her forties or fifties with active or convalescent COVID-19.

V is TRBV7-9 and J is TRBJ2-3; 12 bases match TRBD2. V gave up 7 bases and J gave up 3 bases; unmatched junction bases: 5. This CDR3 spans 15 amino acids. The germline gives CDR1 SEHNR, CDR2 FQNEAQ (reference sequence). CDR3 in amino acids: CASTMTSGSTDTQYF. DNA of the CDR3: TGTGCCAGCACCATGACTAGCGGGAGTACAGATACGCAGTATTTT.

CDR3 sequence: CASSLSGSNQPQHF. In DNA form, the CDR3 reads TGCGCCAGCAGCTTATCGGGGAGCAATCAGCCCCAGCATTTT. The V call is TRBV5-1, the J call TRBJ1-5; no clear D. Germline V CDR1 and CDR2: SGHRS, YFSETQ. The CDR3 has 14 residues. V lost 2 bases to trimming and J lost 1 base, with 7 bases between them.

V is TRBV12-3 or TRBV12-4 and J is TRBJ1-5, with D unclear. CDR3 length: 12 residues. Between the trimmed V and J ends, which lost 4 bases and 7 bases, there was a span of 8 bases. CDR3 coding DNA: TGTGCCAGCAGTTACGCGTCCCAGCCCCAGCATTTT. Translating gives CASSYASQPQHF.

V usage is TRBV2 and J usage is TRBJ1-2; no clear D. The CDR3 spans 11 residues. Germline-derived CDR1 and CDR2 are SNHLY and FYNNEI. Between the trimmed V and J ends, which lost 6 bases and 6 bases, there was a span of 8 bases. CDR3: CASSAMNGYTF. The CDR3 coding sequence is TGTGCCAGCAGCGCTATGAATGGCTACACCTTC.

The genes are TRBV15 and TRBJ1-5; D not resolved. The germline V gene has CDR1 LNHNV and CDR2 YYDKDF (reference sequence). This CDR3 spans 14 amino acids. V lost 6 bases and J lost 6, with 15 bases in between. The CDR3 spells CATRRSVVAQPQHF. The DNA of the CDR3 is TGTGCCACCAGGAGGTCGGTCGTAGCTCAGCCCCAGCATTTT. The full variable domain, in which reference TRBV15 and TRBJ1-5 provide the parts outside the CDR3, is DAMVIQNPRYQVTQFGKPVTLSCSQTLNHNVMYWYQQKSSQAPKLLFHYYDKDFNNEADTPDNFQSRRPNTSFCFLDIRSPGLGDTAMYLCATRRSVVAQPQHFGDGTRLSIL.

V is TRBV29-1 and J is TRBJ1-4, with D unresolved. The CDR3 runs to 14 residues. From germline, CDR1 is SQVTM and CDR2 ANQGSEA. The V and J ends lost 6 bases and 8 bases respectively, with 19 bases between them. The CDR3 sequence: CSVGGGAESEKLFF. The CDR3 DNA follows: TGCAGCGTCGGAGGAGGTGCGGAATCGGAAAAACTGTTTTTT.

The genes are TRBV18 and TRBJ2-2; D is unresolved. V was trimmed by 3 bases and J by 5 bases, leaving 4 bases between them. The CDR3 runs 12 residues. Germline V gives CDR1 KGHSH, CDR2 LQKENI. The CDR3 is CASSPSTGELFF. DNA for the CDR3: TGTGCCAGCTCACCGTCGACCGGGGAGCTGTTTTTT.

The V gene is TRBV19, the J gene TRBJ2-7; 8 bases fit TRBD2. Germline-derived CDR1 and CDR2 are LNHDA and SQIVND (reference sequence). CDR3 length: 12 amino acids. After removal of 4 bases from V and 5 bases from J, the junction contained 1 base not matched to a gene. CDR3 protein: CASSNGGDEQYF. CDR3 sequence (DNA): TGTGCCAGTAGTAACGGGGGGGACGAGCAGTACTTC.

This chain uses TRBV19 with TRBJ1-1; D call uncertain. Trimming removed 2 bases at V and 0 bases at J, with 10 bases between. Germline CDR1 reads LNHDA; CDR2 reads SQIVND (reference sequence). The CDR3 sequence is 15 residues long. CDR3 bases: TGTGCCAGTAGTATAAAACAGCCCATGAACACTGAAGCTTTCTTT. This codes for CASSIKQPMNTEAFF.

The chain links TRBV18 to TRBJ1-2, with D unresolved. Germline V gives CDR1 KGHSH, CDR2 LQKENI. V was clipped by 3 bases and J by 5 bases, with 13 bases between them. This CDR3 comprises 14 residues. Here the CDR3 DNA reads TGTGCCAGCTCACCGACGCGGGGTTTATATGGCTACACCTTC. Encoded protein: CASSPTRGLYGYTF.

The chain combines TRBV25-1 with TRBJ1-6, with D maybe TRBD1 (6 bases). The ends were cut back, 5 bases at V and 7 bases at J, with 15 bases in the middle. The CDR3 is made up of 15 amino acids. Germline CDR1 MGHDK, CDR2 SYGVNS. CDR3: CASSPPGHPNSPLHF. CDR3 bases: TGTGCCAGCAGTCCACCGGGACATCCCAATTCACCCCTCCACTTT.

This chain connects TRBV20-1 to TRBJ2-3, with D possibly being TRBD2 (6 bases). The germline gives CDR1 DFQATT, CDR2 SNEGSKA (reference sequence). This CDR3 has 13 amino acids. V lost 3 bases and J 3 bases, leaving 10 bases between the germline ends. The CDR3 DNA reads as TGCAGTGCTAGTGACGGGGGAACAGATACGCAGTATTTT. It yields the protein CSASDGGTDTQYF.